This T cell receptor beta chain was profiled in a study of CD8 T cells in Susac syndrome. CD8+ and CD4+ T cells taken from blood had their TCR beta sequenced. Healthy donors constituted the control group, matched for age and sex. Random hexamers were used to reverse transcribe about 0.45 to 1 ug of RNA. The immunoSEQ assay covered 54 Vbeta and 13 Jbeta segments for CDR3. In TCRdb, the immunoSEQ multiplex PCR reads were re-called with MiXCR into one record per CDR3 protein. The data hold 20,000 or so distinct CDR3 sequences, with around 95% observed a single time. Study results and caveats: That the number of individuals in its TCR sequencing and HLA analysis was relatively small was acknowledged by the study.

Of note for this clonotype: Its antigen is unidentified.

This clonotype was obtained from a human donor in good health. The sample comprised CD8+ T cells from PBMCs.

In DNA, the CDR3 is TGTGCCACCAGCAGACCCAAAGGACTAGCGGGTCGTTCTAGCACAGATACGCAGTATTTT. Residues: CATSRPKGLAGRSSTDTQYF. This chain joins TRBV15 and TRBJ2-3, with 11 bases identical to TRBD2. The trim removed 2 bases at V and 0 bases at J, leaving 13 bases unmatched. CDR1 LNHNV and CDR2 YYDKDF come from the germline V gene (reference sequence). The CDR3 spans 20 residues.